The sequence of this TCR beta chain was determined in a study of cytomegalovirus exposure and HLA in healthy donors. Study details: Unique TCRs numbering roughly 85 million, obtained from HLA-typed donors, made up an early data release.

The study ran its PCR with 60 Vbeta and 13 Jbeta primers. Some clones are missing from TCRdb's copy, which holds only in-frame ones; the method was immunoSEQ multiplex PCR. There are approximately 120,000 clones in the sample; 17% occur only once, and approximately 2.6% lies in the top ten. The V segment lost 3 bases and the J segment 4 bases; nucleotides outside the gene matches: 8. Germline loops: CDR1 SGHRS, CDR2 YFSETQ. The CDR3 totals 15 residues. This clone was counted only a few times. V usage is TRBV5-1 and J usage is TRBJ1-2; 8 nucleotides match TRBD1. The source of this sequence is a female donor in good health and CMV-seropositive. Sample: PBMCs. CDR3 coding DNA: TGCGCCAGCAGCTCTCAAACAGGGGGTGGCTATGGCTACACCTTC. Translation gives CASSSQTGGGYGYTF.